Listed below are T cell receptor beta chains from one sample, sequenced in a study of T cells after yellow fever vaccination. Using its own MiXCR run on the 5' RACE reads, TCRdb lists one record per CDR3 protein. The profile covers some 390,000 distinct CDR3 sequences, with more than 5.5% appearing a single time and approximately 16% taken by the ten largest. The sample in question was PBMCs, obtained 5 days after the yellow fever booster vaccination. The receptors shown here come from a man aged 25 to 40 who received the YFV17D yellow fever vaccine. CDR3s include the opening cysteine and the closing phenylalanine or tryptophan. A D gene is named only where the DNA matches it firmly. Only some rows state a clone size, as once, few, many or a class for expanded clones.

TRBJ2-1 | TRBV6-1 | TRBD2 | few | CASRTSGSGYNEQFF | TGTGCCAGCAGGACTAGCGGGAGTGGGTACAATGAGCAGTTCTTC
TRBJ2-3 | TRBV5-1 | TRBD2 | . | CASSSPAGSGSLADTQYF | TGCGCCAGCAGCTCTCCGGCGGGTAGCGGGAGTTTGGCAGATACGCAGTATTTT
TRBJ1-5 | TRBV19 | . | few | CASSISGSNQPQHF | TGTGCCAGTAGTATCTCAGGGAGCAATCAGCCCCAGCATTTT
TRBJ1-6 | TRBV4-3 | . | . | CSSSQSTSERSPLHF | TGCTCCAGCAGCCAATCCACCTCTGAAAGGTCACCCCTCCACTTT
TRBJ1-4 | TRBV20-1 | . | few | CSARYDEKLFF | TGCAGTGCTAGATACGATGAAAAACTGTTTTTT
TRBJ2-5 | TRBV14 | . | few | CASSHLETQYF | TGTGCCAGCAGCCATTTGGAGACCCAGTACTTC
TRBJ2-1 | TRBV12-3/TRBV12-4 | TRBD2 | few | CASSKTSGRFSYNEQFF | TGTGCCAGCAGTAAGACTAGCGGGAGGTTTTCCTACAATGAGCAGTTCTTC
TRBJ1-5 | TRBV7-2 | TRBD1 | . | CASSVQGAGNQPQHF | TGTGCCAGCAGCGTGCAGGGGGCTGGGAATCAGCCCCAGCATTTT
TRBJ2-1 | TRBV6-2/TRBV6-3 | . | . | CASGVHYNEQFF | TGTGCCAGCGGAGTCCATTACAATGAGCAGTTCTTC
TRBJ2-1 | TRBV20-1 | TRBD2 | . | CSPTGTSNNEQFF | TGCAGCCCTACCGGGACTAGCAACAATGAGCAGTTCTTC
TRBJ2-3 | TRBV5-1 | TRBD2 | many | CASSLEGLAGVTDTQYF | TGCGCCAGCAGCTTGGAAGGTCTAGCGGGAGTCACAGATACGCAGTATTTT
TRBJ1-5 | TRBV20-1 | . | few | CSARDRRGYQPQHF | TGCAGTGCTAGAGACAGGAGAGGATACCAGCCCCAGCATTTT